A selection of T cell receptor beta chains follows, all from one sample in a study of T cells expressing NK-cell markers. From the 5' RACE reads, TCRdb lists one entry per CDR3 protein and no DNA. The record lists about 390,000 distinct CDR3 sequences, of which the ten most abundant hold around 11%. Sample: blood T cells: a sorted CD56 or NKG2C T cell subset, CD4+ or CD8+ T cells, or bulk PBMC T cells (not recorded which). These receptors all come from a woman aged 45-60 years in good health. Each CDR3 is given with its conserved first and last residue.

j_call v_call cdr3_aa
TRBJ2-1 TRBV20-1 CSARPASSGTLNEQFF
TRBJ2-3 TRBV4-1 CASSQGTGGTDTQYF
TRBJ2-4 TRBV27 CASSWGTNLAKNIQYF
TRBJ2-2 TRBV24-1 CATSDWYNTGELFF
TRBJ2-7 TRBV11-2 CASSFRLLEQYF
TRBJ2-5 TRBV7-9 CASSLNLWGYQETQYF
TRBJ2-7 TRBV3-1 CASSQEASGSYEQYF
TRBJ2-5 TRBV20-1 CSARDSRPGPKETQYF
TRBJ2-3 TRBV10-3 CAISTLRGLVDTQYF
TRBJ2-3 TRBV2 CASSEDKLTDTQYF
TRBJ1-4 TRBV6-4 CASNKTGEGEKLFF
TRBJ2-5 TRBV7-3 CASSLGLAGLGPETQYF
TRBJ2-6 TRBV12-3/TRBV12-4 CASNPPYGSGANVLTF
TRBJ2-7 TRBV7-9 CASSPGTSGRVGYEQYF
TRBJ2-3 TRBV29-1 CSVDRAGEPPTQYF
TRBJ1-1 TRBV15 CATSRGRTGRTEAFF
TRBJ2-7 TRBV5-1 CASSLGATNRYEQYF
TRBJ1-5 TRBV7-9 CASSLGFPGAKQPQHF
TRBJ2-5 TRBV7-8 CASSIQGRGTQYF
TRBJ2-1 TRBV20-1 CSASGSVGNEQFF
TRBJ2-5 TRBV24-1 CATSDYRQGGETQYF
TRBJ2-3 TRBV5-1 CASSGPGLAPGDTQYF
TRBJ1-1 TRBV5-1 CASTRGLGAFF
TRBJ2-3 TRBV11-2 CASSIPGQNTDTQYF